This T cell receptor beta chain was sequenced in a study of read filtering for tumor transcriptome and immune sequencing. At the level of the study: Mean patient age was approximately 66 years, range 47 to 80; approximately 17 male, some 14 female. After DNase treatment, RNA was made into whole-transcriptome libraries. By R-ISS, stages I, II and III held about 8, 16 and 7 patients.

The sample holds many counts of this clonotype. Its specificity is unknown. Study-wide points: Without single-read clonotypes, shared clonotype proportions correlated more between IR-seq and RNA-seq.

From roughly 400 ng of RNA, a library with molecular barcoded alpha/delta and beta/gamma adaptors was made. One entry per CDR3 protein results from TCRdb running MiXCR on the reads. The sample contains around 130,000 distinct CDR3 sequences, approximately 13% of which appear only once. This CDR3 has 16 amino acids. The V gene end was trimmed by 5 bases and the J gene end by 4 bases; junction bases not matched to a gene: 6. Germline values: CDR1 SEHNR, CDR2 FQNEAQ (reference sequence). Sequencing was performed on a population of CD138-negative cells sorted from bone marrow. The chain joins TRBV7-9 to TRBJ2-5; 14 nucleotides match TRBD2. The clonotype originates from a donor at least 40 years old with multiple myeloma. The CDR3 nucleotides are TGTGCCAGCAGCGTGGGACTAGCGGGAGAGGGAGAGACCCAGTACTTC. As protein: CASSVGLAGEGETQYF.